This record looks at one T cell receptor beta chain sequence and its context. The sample is drawn from a study of OX40 agonist ivuxolimab in advanced cancers. Profiled with immunoSEQ multiplex PCR; TCRdb holds only in-frame clones, not every one. The sample includes tens of thousands of clones, around 89% seen only once; the top ten take 0.67%. The V gene lost 1 base and the J gene lost 0 bases, with 10 bases spanning the gap. The CDR3 length is 15 residues. Per the germline V gene, CDR1 is MDHEN and CDR2 is SYDVKM. No patient had autoimmune disease or received systemic immunosuppression. The TCR originated in an adult with an advanced solid tumor such as melanoma, head and neck, liver or kidney cancer. The sequencing used CD4+ or CD8+ T cells sorted from blood, collected in a trial of the OX40 agonist ivuxolimab. The chain links TRBV28 to TRBJ2-7, with D possibly being TRBD1 or TRBD2 (5 bases each). The CDR3 reads CASSLSGPRSYEQYF. The CDR3 DNA follows: TGTGCCAGCAGTTTATCGGGACCGCGCTCCTACGAGCAGTACTTC.